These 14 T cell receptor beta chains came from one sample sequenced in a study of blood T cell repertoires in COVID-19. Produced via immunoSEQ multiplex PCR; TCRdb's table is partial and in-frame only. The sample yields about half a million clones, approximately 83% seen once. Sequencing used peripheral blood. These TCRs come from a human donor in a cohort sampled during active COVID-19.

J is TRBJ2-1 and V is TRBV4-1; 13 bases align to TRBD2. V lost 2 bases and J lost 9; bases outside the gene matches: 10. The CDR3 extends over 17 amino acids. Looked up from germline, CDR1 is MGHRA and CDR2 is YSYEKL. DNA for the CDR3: TGCGCCAGCAGCCAAAGGGTACTAGCGGGAGGGCCTGGTGAGCAGTTCTTC. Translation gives CASSQRVLAGGPGEQFF.

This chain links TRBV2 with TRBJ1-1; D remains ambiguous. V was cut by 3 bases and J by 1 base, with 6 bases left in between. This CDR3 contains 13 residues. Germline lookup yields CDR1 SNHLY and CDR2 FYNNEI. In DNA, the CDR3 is TGTGCCAGCAGTGAGGAGACGAACACTGAAGCTTTCTTT. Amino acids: CASSEETNTEAFF.

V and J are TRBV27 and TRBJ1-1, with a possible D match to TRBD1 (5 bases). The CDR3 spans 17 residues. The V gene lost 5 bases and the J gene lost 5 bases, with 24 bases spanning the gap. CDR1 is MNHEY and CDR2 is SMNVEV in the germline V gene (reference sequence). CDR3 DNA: TGTGCCAGCAGTACAGGCGGGGCGTCAATTCGTGGAACTGAAGCTTTCTTT. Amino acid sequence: CASSTGGASIRGTEAFF.

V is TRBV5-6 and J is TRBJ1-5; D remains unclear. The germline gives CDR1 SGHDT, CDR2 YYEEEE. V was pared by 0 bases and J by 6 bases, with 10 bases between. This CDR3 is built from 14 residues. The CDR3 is CASSLGALSQPQHF. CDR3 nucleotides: TGTGCCAGCAGCTTGGGGGCTTTGAGTCAGCCCCAGCATTTT.

The chain's CDR3 is CATGYRAGARPDTQYF. In DNA, the CDR3 is TGTGCCACGGGATACCGAGCGGGAGCTAGGCCAGATACGCAGTATTTT. The V and J genes are TRBV19 and TRBJ2-3; 8 bases map to TRBD2. V shed 10 bases and J 4 bases; nucleotides not matched to a gene: 16. Germline CDR1 LNHDA, CDR2 SQIVND (reference sequence). The CDR3 totals 16 residues.

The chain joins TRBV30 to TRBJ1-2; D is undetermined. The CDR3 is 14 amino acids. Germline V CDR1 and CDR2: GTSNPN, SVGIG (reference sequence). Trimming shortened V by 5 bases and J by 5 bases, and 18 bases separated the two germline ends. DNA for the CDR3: TGTGCCTGGGCCAGATCCGTAATCAATTATGGCTACACCTTC. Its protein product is CAWARSVINYGYTF.

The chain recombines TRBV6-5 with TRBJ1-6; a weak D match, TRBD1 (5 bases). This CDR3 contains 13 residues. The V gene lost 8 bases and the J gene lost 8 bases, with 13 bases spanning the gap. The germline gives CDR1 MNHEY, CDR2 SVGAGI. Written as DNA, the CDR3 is TGTGCCAGCCTACAGACCAGGGATTCACCCCTCCACTTT. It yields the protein CASLQTRDSPLHF.

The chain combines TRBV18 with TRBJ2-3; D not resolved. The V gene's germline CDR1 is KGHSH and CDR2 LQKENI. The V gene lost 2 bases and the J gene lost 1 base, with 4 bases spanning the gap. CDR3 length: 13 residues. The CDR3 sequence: CASSPEGTDTQYF. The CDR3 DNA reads TGTGCCAGCTCACCAGAGGGCACAGATACGCAGTATTTT.

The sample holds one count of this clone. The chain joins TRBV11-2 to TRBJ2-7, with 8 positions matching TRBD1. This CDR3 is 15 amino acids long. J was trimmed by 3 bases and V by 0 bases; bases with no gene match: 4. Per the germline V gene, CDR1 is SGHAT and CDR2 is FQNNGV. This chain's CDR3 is CASSLEWTGFYEQYF. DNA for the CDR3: TGTGCCAGCAGCTTAGAATGGACAGGGTTCTACGAGCAGTACTTC.

The CDR3 DNA follows: TGTGCCAGCAGTGAATGGGCAGGGGGTTCCGCTGAAGCTTTCTTT. Amino acid sequence: CASSEWAGGSAEAFF. V usage is TRBV6-1 and J usage is TRBJ1-1, with 7 bases fitting TRBD1. From germline, CDR1 is MNHNS and CDR2 SASEGT. The CDR3 contains 15 residues. V trimming: 2 bases; J trimming: 6 bases; junction bases outside the gene matches: 9.

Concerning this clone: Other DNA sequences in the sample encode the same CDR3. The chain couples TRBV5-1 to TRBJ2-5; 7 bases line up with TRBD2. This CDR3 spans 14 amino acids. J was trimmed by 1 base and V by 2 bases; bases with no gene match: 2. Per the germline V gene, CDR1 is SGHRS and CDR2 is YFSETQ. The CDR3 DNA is TGCGCCAGCAGCTTAACGGGGGGCCAAGAGACCCAGTACTTC. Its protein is CASSLTGGQETQYF.

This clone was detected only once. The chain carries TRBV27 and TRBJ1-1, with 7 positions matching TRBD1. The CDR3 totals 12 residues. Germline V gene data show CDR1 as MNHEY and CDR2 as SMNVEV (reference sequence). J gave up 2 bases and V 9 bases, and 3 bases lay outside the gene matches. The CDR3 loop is CASAGGNTEAFF. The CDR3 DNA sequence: TGTGCCAGTGCAGGGGGAAACACTGAAGCTTTCTTT.

The CDR3 loop is CASSLGTGRETQYF. The CDR3 nucleotides read TGTGCCAGCAGTTTAGGGACAGGGAGAGAGACCCAGTACTTC. The V and J genes are TRBV6-5 and TRBJ2-5, with 9 bases matching TRBD1. This CDR3 has 14 amino acids. From germline, CDR1 is MNHEY and CDR2 SVGAGI. The trim removed 4 bases at V and 4 bases at J, leaving 4 bases unmatched.

The CDR3, as DNA: TGTGCCAGCAGCCAAGATCCCGGACAGGGCTCCTACGAGCAGTACTTC. Translated, it gives CASSQDPGQGSYEQYF. The rearrangement joins TRBV4-2 to TRBJ2-7; 8 bases are a match to TRBD1. Trimming took 0 bases from V and 0 from J; bases not matched to a gene: 4. Germline loops: CDR1 LGHNA, CDR2 YNFKEQ. The CDR3 sequence is 16 residues long.